The 13 T cell receptor beta chains presented below share a single source sample, sequenced in a study of blood T cell repertoires in COVID-19. The table came from immunoSEQ multiplex PCR; TCRdb's copy has only in-frame clones and leaves some out. The sample contains approximately 210,000 clones, roughly 94% of which appear only once. The specimen sequenced was peripheral blood. These TCRs come from a man aged 30-40 years with acute or convalescent COVID-19.

The V gene is TRBV11-2, the J gene TRBJ1-1; possible D gene TRBD1, 5 bases. The V gene lost 5 bases and the J gene lost 1 base, with 17 bases spanning the gap. The length of the CDR3 is 16 residues. Germline assignment: CDR1 SGHAT and CDR2 FQNNGV. CDR3 in amino acids: CASSPRFSGENTEAFF. CDR3 sequence (DNA): TGTGCCAGCAGCCCTAGGTTCTCGGGGGAGAACACTGAAGCTTTCTTT. Based on the CDR3 plus reference TRBV11-2 and TRBJ1-1, the full variable domain is EAGVAQSPRYKIIEKRQSVAFWCNPISGHATLYWYQQILGQGPKLLIQFQNNGVVDDSQLPKDRFSAERLKGVDSTLKIQPAKLEDSAVYLCASSPRFSGENTEAFFGQGTRLTVV.

The rearrangement uses TRBV5-1 and TRBJ2-7; TRBD2 matches at 8 bases. V lost 2 bases to trimming and J lost 2 bases; unmatched junction nucleotides: 3. Germline loops: CDR1 SGHRS, CDR2 YFSETQ. The CDR3 runs to 14 residues. The DNA of the CDR3 is TGCGCCAGCAGCTTCCAGCGGGGGCCCTACGAGCAGTACTTC. Residues: CASSFQRGPYEQYF.

The chain joins TRBV7-3 to TRBJ1-1; D not certain. Germline V gene lookup returns CDR1 SGHTA and CDR2 FQGTGA. This CDR3 has 15 amino acids. V was pared by 7 bases and J by 2 bases, with 17 bases between. The CDR3 bases are TGTGCCAGCACCTTGAGGGAGGAACCAAACACTGAAGCTTTCTTT. Translated: CASTLREEPNTEAFF. Full variable domain (missing parts from reference TRBV7-3 and TRBJ1-1): GAGVSQTPSNKVTEKGKYVELRCDPISGHTALYWYRQSLGQGPEFLIYFQGTGAADDSGLPNDRFFAVRPEGSVSTLKIQRTERGDSAVYLCASTLREEPNTEAFFGQGTRLTVV.

The chain employs TRBV10-2 and TRBJ2-5, with D perhaps matching TRBD2 (6 bases). Trimming cost V 7 bases and J 7 bases, with 10 bases left between them. Germline assignment: CDR1 WSHSY and CDR2 SAAADI. The CDR3 has 11 residues. CDR3 DNA: TGCGCCAGCACGGGGGTCGGGACCCAGTACTTC. It yields the protein CASTGVGTQYF.

The chain uses TRBV29-1 and TRBJ2-5; TRBD2 aligns across 7 bases. Germline CDR1 SQVTM, CDR2 ANQGSEA. V was clipped by 8 bases and J by 2 bases; unmatched bases: 8. This CDR3 region has 13 residues. This CDR3 reads CSSELALQETQYF. DNA for the CDR3: TGCAGCTCTGAACTAGCGTTACAAGAGACCCAGTACTTC.

The chain recombines TRBV29-1 with TRBJ2-5, with 7 positions matching TRBD2. After removal of 5 bases from V and 8 bases from J, the junction contained 11 bases not matched to a gene. Looked up from germline, CDR1 is SQVTM and CDR2 is ANQGSEA. The CDR3 spans 13 residues. CDR3 sequence reads: CSVLPVWGGTQYF. The DNA for the CDR3 is TGCAGCGTTCTCCCCGTCTGGGGGGGAACCCAGTACTTC.

This sequence joins TRBV28 and TRBJ2-1; 11 positions agree with TRBD2. Trimming cost V 2 bases and J 7 bases; bases outside gene matches: 4. The CDR3 loop spans 15 amino acids. Germline CDR1 reads MDHEN; CDR2 reads SYDVKM. The CDR3 loop reads CASSLRSGRGNEQFF. The CDR3 coding sequence is TGTGCCAGCAGTTTACGTAGCGGGAGGGGAAATGAGCAGTTCTTC.

The rearrangement uses TRBV28 and TRBJ2-7, with D perhaps matching TRBD2 (5 bases). V was pared by 10 bases and J by 2 bases, with 9 bases between. The germline gives CDR1 MDHEN, CDR2 SYDVKM. The CDR3 runs to 11 residues. The CDR3 DNA is TGTGCCACGCTCGGGGCCTACGAGCAGTACTTC. Its protein is CATLGAYEQYF.

This clone has just one count. This rearrangement joins TRBV12-3 or TRBV12-4 to TRBJ2-1, with 7 positions matching TRBD1. This CDR3 region has 13 residues. Trimming at V came to 7 bases and at J to 7 bases, leaving 7 bases not matched to a gene. CDR3: CASIRGGRNEQFF. CDR3 sequence (DNA): TGTGCCAGCATTCGAGGGGGCAGAAATGAGCAGTTCTTC.

The chain has TRBV7-9 and TRBJ1-2, with 11 bases aligning to TRBD1. Germline V gene lookup returns CDR1 SEHNR and CDR2 FQNEAQ (reference sequence). The CDR3 has 14 residues. J was trimmed by 8 bases and V by 4 bases; bases with no gene match: 6. The CDR3, as DNA: TGTGCCAGCAGCTACGGACAGGGGGCTCTCGGCTACACCTTC. It translates to CASSYGQGALGYTF.

The rearrangement links TRBV2 to TRBJ2-7; TRBD1 matches 8 bases. CDR1 SNHLY and CDR2 FYNNEI come from the germline V gene. This CDR3 region has 13 residues. After removal of 6 bases from V and 6 bases from J, the junction contained 7 bases not matched to a gene. CDR3 DNA sequence: TGTGCCAGCAGCAGGACAGGGTCGAGCGAGCAGTACTTC. Translation: CASSRTGSSEQYF.

A remark on this clone: The sample has other DNA sequences that encode this CDR3 too. Here the CDR3 reads CASSTGRGFSYEQYF. CDR3 sequence (DNA): TGTGCCAGCAGCACTGGGAGGGGCTTCTCCTACGAGCAGTACTTC. This rearrangement joins TRBV28 to TRBJ2-7; 7 positions agree with TRBD2. CDR1 is MDHEN and CDR2 is SYDVKM in the germline V gene. The CDR3 totals 15 residues. V gave up 6 bases and J gave up 0 bases; unmatched junction bases: 8.

V gene TRBV6-5 combines with J gene TRBJ1-5; D uncertain. V lost 4 bases and J lost 4, with 5 bases in between. Germline assignment: CDR1 MNHEY and CDR2 SVGAGI. The CDR3 runs 12 residues. CDR3 coding DNA: TGTGCCAGCAGTTCTATGAATCAGCCCCAGCATTTT. Protein sequence: CASSSMNQPQHF.